This T cell receptor (beta chain) was sequenced for a study of CD8 T cells in ankylosing spondylitis. Study-level points and caveats: Seemingly distinctive of ankylosing spondylitis blood was a TCR beta motif formed by eight highly homologous variants.

TCRdb processed the 5' RACE reads anew with MiXCR; each CDR3 protein has one entry. The sample yields approximately 340,000 distinct CDR3 sequences, about 15% seen once. About this clonotype: What it recognizes is unknown.

Looked up from germline, CDR1 is MGHRA and CDR2 is YSYEKL. This CDR3 is 15 amino acids long. Trimming took 4 bases from V and 4 from J; bases not matched to a gene: 6. This chain links TRBV4-1 with TRBJ2-7; 11 positions match TRBD1. The clonotype comes from a male donor with ankylosing spondylitis or in good health (not recorded which). Sequencing was done on a sample of blood, either unsorted or a sorted T cell fraction (not recorded which). CDR3 amino acids: CASSLSRDRGYEQYF. The CDR3 DNA follows: TGCGCCAGCAGCCTTTCCCGGGACAGGGGGTACGAGCAGTACTTC.